The sequence of this T cell receptor (beta chain) was determined in a study of CD8 T cells in ankylosing spondylitis. Whole-study findings and limits: Several highly homologous variants made up a TCR beta motif that seemed to typify ankylosing spondylitis blood. Existing reports had already noted some motif variants in reactive arthritis synovial fluid and blood. According to the report, clones linked to the disease were significantly enriched in matched synovial fluid samples taken from ankylosing spondylitis patients.

The authors made TCR beta libraries by quantitative 5'-RACE with molecular barcodes. TCRdb re-analysed the 5' RACE reads in MiXCR, keeping a single row per CDR3 protein. Among about 88,000 distinct CDR3 sequences listed, 27% were seen once. This CDR3 comprises 11 residues. With 1 base removed from V and 5 bases from J, the gap between germline ends came to 5 bases. In germline, CDR1 is SQVTM, CDR2 ANQGSEA. With regard to this clonotype: The antigen remains undetermined.

The chain is built from TRBV29-1 and TRBJ1-2; D is undetermined. The sample taken for sequencing was blood, either unsorted or a sorted T cell fraction (not recorded which). This receptor was identified in a male donor with ankylosing spondylitis or in good health (not recorded which). CDR3 DNA: TGCAGCGTTGAAGCCTATTATGGCTACACCTTC. As protein: CSVEAYYGYTF.